Presented here are 22 T cell receptor beta chains from one specimen sequenced in a study of blood T cell repertoires in COVID-19. Only in-frame clones appear in the TCRdb table, and some are missing; sequencing was by immunoSEQ multiplex PCR. This table holds 140,000 to 150,000 clones, around 87% found once. Material for sequencing was PBMCs or T cells enriched from blood (not recorded which). The source of these receptors is a man in his 60s who had recovered from COVID-19.

This chain uses TRBV19 with TRBJ2-2; unclear D gene. This CDR3 contains 11 residues. With 2 bases removed from V and 7 bases from J, the gap between germline ends came to 2 bases. Germline CDR1 reads LNHDA; CDR2 reads SQIVND (reference sequence). CDR3 residues: CASSIRGELFF. The CDR3 DNA is TGTGCCAGTAGTATACGCGGGGAGCTGTTTTTT.

The gene calls are TRBV24-1 and TRBJ1-1; 8 bases fit TRBD1. V trimming: 9 bases; J trimming: 3 bases; junction bases outside the gene matches: 11. This CDR3 spans 15 amino acids. From germline, CDR1 is KGHDR and CDR2 SFDVKD. CDR3 protein: CATSSTGGGYTEAFF. In nucleotides, the CDR3 is TGTGCCACCTCATCTACAGGGGGAGGGTACACTGAAGCTTTCTTT.

V and J are TRBV7-8 and TRBJ2-7; 9 nucleotides match TRBD1. With V trimmed by 5 bases and J by 2 bases, 4 bases remained unmatched. CDR3 length equals 14 residues. Germline V gene sequence: CDR1 SGHVS, CDR2 FQNEAQ. CDR3 sequence: CASSLGQGAYEQYF. The CDR3 DNA reads TGTGCCAGCAGCCTGGGACAGGGCGCCTACGAGCAGTACTTC.

The chain uses TRBV28 and TRBJ2-1; 11 bases are a match to TRBD1. The CDR3 is 16 residues long. The germline CDR1 and CDR2 sequences are MDHEN and SYDVKM. V shed 5 bases, J shed 8 bases, and the junction held 11 bases outside the gene matches. The CDR3 is CASSRSGTGGRYEQFF. The CDR3 DNA sequence: TGTGCCAGCAGTAGATCCGGGACAGGGGGAAGATATGAGCAGTTCTTC.

This chain uses TRBV9 with TRBJ1-4, with TRBD1 matching over 10 bases. The V gene end was trimmed by 4 bases and the J gene end by 6 bases; junction bases not matched to a gene: 9. The CDR3 has 16 residues. Germline CDR1 reads SGDLS; CDR2 reads YYNGEE. For the CDR3, the DNA is TGTGCCAGCAGCACCCAACCGGGACAGGGGTATGAAAAACTGTTTTTT. Translated: CASSTQPGQGYEKLFF.

This sequence joins TRBV7-8 and TRBJ1-6; TRBD1 matches 8 bases. The V gene end was trimmed by 3 bases and the J gene end by 8 bases; junction bases not matched to a gene: 6. Germline lookup yields CDR1 SGHVS and CDR2 FQNEAQ. This CDR3 region has 15 residues. DNA of the CDR3: TGTGCCAGCAGCTTTACAGGGGGAGGAGATTCACCCCTCCACTTT. Translating it yields CASSFTGGGDSPLHF.

The chain employs TRBV5-1 and TRBJ1-5, with D possibly being TRBD1 (6 bases). The CDR3 is 14 amino acids. V was cut by 0 bases and J by 6 bases, with 10 bases left in between. From germline, CDR1 is SGHRS and CDR2 YFSETQ. The CDR3 region has the DNA TGCGCCAGCAGCTTGGGGGTACAGGGTCAGCCCCAGCATTTT. Its translation is CASSLGVQGQPQHF.

The chain employs TRBV19 and TRBJ2-7, with 9 bases matching TRBD1. The V gene end was trimmed by 4 bases and the J gene end by 3 bases; junction bases not matched to a gene: 4. Germline V gene sequence: CDR1 LNHDA, CDR2 SQIVND (reference sequence). This CDR3 is 14 amino acids long. The CDR3, as DNA: TGTGCCAGTAGTACCCCGGGACAGGGCTACGAGCAGTACTTC. This translates into CASSTPGQGYEQYF.

J is TRBJ2-7 and V is TRBV6-4; D remains unclear. The V and J ends lost 6 bases and 7 bases respectively, with 16 bases between them. This CDR3 region has 13 residues. Germline CDR1 and CDR2: MRHNA and SNTAGT. The CDR3 nucleotides read TGTGCCAGCAGAACCTCACACCCGAAGGAGCAGTACTTC. This sequence encodes CASRTSHPKEQYF.

The chain couples TRBV28 to TRBJ1-1; D possibly corresponds to TRBD1 (6 bases). CDR3 size: 12 residues. Trimming removed 1 base at V and 9 bases at J, with 9 bases between. The germline V gene encodes CDR1 MDHEN and CDR2 SYDVKM. The CDR3 sequence is CASSLFGDKAFF. CDR3 DNA sequence: TGTGCCAGCAGTTTATTCGGGGACAAAGCTTTCTTT.

This chain uses TRBV3-1 (or the pseudogene TRBV3-2) with TRBJ2-7, with TRBD1 matching over 8 bases. Germline V gene sequence: CDR1 LGHDT, CDR2 YNNKEL (reference sequence). The CDR3 has 13 residues. V lost 8 bases, J lost 6 bases, and 9 bases stayed unmatched. The CDR3 here is CASAPRGRSEQYF. CDR3 nucleotide sequence: TGTGCCAGCGCGCCCAGGGGGCGCAGCGAGCAGTACTTC.

This clone was detected once. V is TRBV12-3 or TRBV12-4 and J is TRBJ2-3; 10 nucleotides match TRBD1. This CDR3 is 13 amino acids long. The V gene end was trimmed by 7 bases and the J gene end by 6 bases; junction bases not matched to a gene: 4. CDR3 protein: CASTRDRGDTQYF. The CDR3 DNA reads as TGTGCCAGCACCCGGGACAGGGGTGATACGCAGTATTTT.

In the case of this clone: A much larger clone is a single base away; this may be a read error. Other DNA sequences of this sample code for an identical CDR3. V and J are TRBV10-3 and TRBJ2-2, with a weak D call TRBD2 (6 bases). This CDR3 spans 15 amino acids. CDR1 ENHRY and CDR2 SYGVKD come from the germline V gene. Trimming took off 2 bases at V and 0 bases at J, with 7 bases between the two ends. CDR3 sequence reads: CAISERGTNTGELFF. The CDR3 coding sequence is TGTGCCATCAGTGAGCGGGGGACGAACACCGGGGAGCTGTTTTTT.

V usage is TRBV12-3 or TRBV12-4 and J usage is TRBJ1-3; D gene uncertain. This CDR3 contains 13 residues. Trimming took off 5 bases at V and 0 bases at J, with 5 bases between the two ends. CDR3 protein: CASSQDSGNTIYF. CDR3 DNA sequence: TGTGCCAGCAGTCAGGACTCTGGAAACACCATATATTTT.

The chain is built from TRBV19 and TRBJ1-1, with a tentative D call TRBD1 (5 bases). The CDR3 runs 15 residues. V was shortened by 4 bases and J by 0 bases, with 12 bases between the two germline ends. Germline V gene sequence: CDR1 LNHDA, CDR2 SQIVND (reference sequence). Here the CDR3 reads CASSSPRDLNTEAFF. CDR3 nucleotides: TGTGCCAGTAGTAGCCCCCGGGACTTGAACACTGAAGCTTTCTTT.

The CDR3 nucleotides are TGTGCCAGCACCTCCCGAGGTATTTCCTACAATGAGCAGTTCTTC. Residues: CASTSRGISYNEQFF. The chain has TRBV2 and TRBJ2-1, with unresolved D. Trimming stripped 7 bases from V and 1 base from J, with 14 bases between. This CDR3 spans 15 amino acids. Germline V gene data show CDR1 as SNHLY and CDR2 as FYNNEI.

This sequence joins TRBV6-5 and TRBJ2-1; 7 nucleotides agree with TRBD1. J was trimmed by 3 bases and V by 2 bases; bases with no gene match: 4. Germline-derived CDR1 and CDR2 are MNHEY and SVGAGI. The CDR3 length is 15 residues. This chain's CDR3 is CASSYAQGFYNEQFF. The CDR3 DNA follows: TGTGCCAGCAGTTACGCACAGGGGTTCTACAATGAGCAGTTCTTC.

V and J are TRBV30 and TRBJ1-1, with D possibly matching TRBD1 (5 bases). Germline CDR1 is GTSNPN and CDR2 is SVGIG (reference sequence). This CDR3 contains 15 residues. The V end lost 3 bases, the J end lost 1 base, and 15 bases lay between the germline ends. As DNA, the CDR3 is TGTGCCTGGAGGAGGAGAGGGAGGGGGAACACTGAAGCTTTCTTT. Encoded protein: CAWRRRGRGNTEAFF.

The chain links TRBV28 to TRBJ2-7, with D unclear. V dropped 3 bases and J dropped 2 bases, with 8 bases sitting between them. Germline V gene lookup returns CDR1 MDHEN and CDR2 SYDVKM. This CDR3 is built from 13 residues. The CDR3 region is CASSFGNTYEQYF. CDR3 DNA sequence: TGTGCCAGCAGTTTTGGCAATACCTACGAGCAGTACTTC.

V gene TRBV30 combines with J gene TRBJ1-1; 7 nucleotides align to TRBD1. Unmatched junction bases numbered 9, after V lost 4 bases and J lost 7 bases. The germline CDR1 and CDR2 sequences are GTSNPN and SVGIG (reference sequence). The CDR3 has 13 amino acids. The CDR3 DNA follows: TGTGCCTGGACCAACAGGGGTTTAGATGAAGCTTTCTTT. As protein: CAWTNRGLDEAFF.

The chain joins TRBV7-9 to TRBJ2-7; TRBD2 aligns across 8 bases. This CDR3 contains 17 residues. Trimming cost V 1 base and J 7 bases; bases outside gene matches: 15. Germline-derived CDR1 and CDR2 are SEHNR and FQNEAQ (reference sequence). The CDR3 coding sequence is TGTGCCAGCAGCTTAGACATGGGCGGGAGGCGACATGGGGAGCAGTACTTC. Its translation: CASSLDMGGRRHGEQYF.

The chain recombines TRBV19 with TRBJ1-2; maybe TRBD1 (5 bases). Trimming took 4 bases from V and 8 from J, leaving 20 bases between them. The CDR3 has 15 amino acids. CDR1 and CDR2 from the germline V gene are LNHDA and SQIVND (reference sequence). The CDR3: CASSRSGLLNRGYTF. For the CDR3, the DNA is TGTGCCAGTAGTAGGTCGGGACTATTAAATCGGGGCTACACCTTC.